The 32 T cell receptor beta chains given below trace back to one sample, sequenced in a study of blood T cell repertoires in COVID-19. Clones were read by immunoSEQ multiplex PCR, and TCRdb kept only the in-frame ones, dropping some. Here the sample spans about 140,000 clones, 88% being singletons. Sequencing input: peripheral blood. The receptors originated from a man between 65 and 79 years old with acute or convalescent COVID-19.

This clone was found once. The V gene is TRBV6-5, the J gene TRBJ2-1; 11 nucleotides agree with TRBD2. This CDR3 is built from 15 residues. V gave up 6 bases and J gave up 4 bases; unmatched junction bases: 5. In germline, CDR1 is MNHEY, CDR2 SVGAGI. The CDR3 spells CASRLAGGSYNEQFF. The DNA for the CDR3 is TGTGCCAGCAGGTTAGCGGGAGGGTCTTACAATGAGCAGTTCTTC.

The rearrangement uses TRBV6-6 and TRBJ1-1; maybe TRBD1 (5 bases). This CDR3 is built from 12 residues. Trimming took 2 bases from V and 9 from J, leaving 10 bases between them. Germline CDR1 and CDR2: MNHNY and SVGAGI (reference sequence). The CDR3 DNA sequence: TGTGCCAGCAGTTACGTCGACAGTCAAGCTTTCTTT. This codes for CASSYVDSQAFF.

V usage is TRBV19 and J usage is TRBJ1-2, with 7 bases identical to TRBD1. The CDR3 contains 15 residues. Germline CDR1 is LNHDA and CDR2 is SQIVND (reference sequence). With V trimmed by 1 base and J by 8 bases, 10 bases remained unmatched. The CDR3 nucleotides are TGTGCCAGTAGTATAGCAGGACAGGCCGGCCGGGGCTACACCTTC. Protein: CASSIAGQAGRGYTF.

The rearrangement links TRBV3-1 (or the pseudogene TRBV3-2) to TRBJ1-6; TRBD1 is a possible D gene (5 bases). The CDR3 covers 12 residues. Per the germline V gene, CDR1 is LGHDT and CDR2 is YNNKEL (reference sequence). V lost 4 bases and J lost 14, with 12 bases in between. The CDR3 loop reads CASSRGGGSLHF. CDR3 sequence (DNA): TGTGCCAGCAGCCGGGGGGGTGGGTCCCTCCACTTT.

The chain links TRBV3-1 (or the pseudogene TRBV3-2) to TRBJ1-1; 8 nucleotides agree with TRBD1. V dropped 4 bases and J dropped 3; count of bases not matched to a gene: 4. The CDR3 totals 14 residues. Germline V gene sequence: CDR1 LGHDT, CDR2 YNNKEL (reference sequence). Here the CDR3 reads CASSLGQGDTEAFF. In nucleotides, the CDR3 is TGTGCCAGCAGCCTAGGACAGGGAGACACTGAAGCTTTCTTT.

The chain couples TRBV29-1 to TRBJ2-1; TRBD1 might be the D (5 bases). This CDR3 region has 12 residues. Trimming removed 3 bases at V and 9 bases at J, with 12 bases between. The V gene's germline CDR1 is SQVTM and CDR2 ANQGSEA. Here the CDR3 reads CSVDVRAGEQFF. As DNA, the CDR3 is TGCAGCGTTGATGTCAGGGCCGGTGAGCAGTTCTTC.

The chain joins TRBV24-1 to TRBJ2-5, with TRBD1 matching over 7 bases. CDR3 length: 17 residues. The germline CDR1 and CDR2 sequences are KGHDR and SFDVKD. V shed 4 bases and J 2 bases; nucleotides not matched to a gene: 12. The CDR3 spells CATSDSTGVGGQETQYF. The DNA of the CDR3 is TGTGCCACCAGTGACAGTACAGGGGTCGGTGGGCAAGAGACCCAGTACTTC.

The rearrangement uses TRBV15 and TRBJ2-7, with 7 positions matching TRBD1. CDR3 length equals 14 residues. With V trimmed by 1 base and J by 3 bases, 3 bases remained unmatched. From germline, CDR1 is LNHNV and CDR2 YYDKDF (reference sequence). The CDR3 DNA is TGTGCCACCAGCAGAGCGAACAGGGGCTACGAGCAGTACTTC. Translated: CATSRANRGYEQYF.

V usage is TRBV28 and J usage is TRBJ2-5; D is perhaps TRBD2 (6 bases). The germline gives CDR1 MDHEN, CDR2 SYDVKM. The length of the CDR3 is 13 residues. The germline V and J ends were trimmed by 6 bases and 5 bases, with 13 bases remaining between them. The CDR3 region is CASSWGRGETQYF. Here the CDR3 DNA reads TGTGCCAGCAGCTGGGGACGGGGGGAGACCCAGTACTTC.

This sequence joins TRBV6-6 and TRBJ1-5; 7 nucleotides align to TRBD1. The CDR3 covers 17 residues. CDR1 and CDR2 (germline): MNHNY, SVGAGI (reference sequence). The trim removed 5 bases at V and 0 bases at J, leaving 10 bases unmatched. CDR3 sequence: CASSHQSGTVSNQPQHF. The CDR3 coding sequence is TGTGCCAGCAGTCACCAATCCGGGACAGTTAGCAATCAGCCCCAGCATTTT.

V gene TRBV12-3 or TRBV12-4 combines with J gene TRBJ2-1; a possible D gene is TRBD2 (6 bases). The V end lost 4 bases, the J end lost 6 bases, and 10 bases lay between the germline ends. The CDR3 sequence is 13 residues long. The CDR3 is CASSWEVINEQFF. DNA for the CDR3: TGTGCCAGCAGTTGGGAGGTGATCAATGAGCAGTTCTTC.

V usage is TRBV29-1 and J usage is TRBJ2-3; 7 bases are a match to TRBD2. CDR3 length: 12 residues. Trimming took 6 bases from V and 9 from J; bases not matched to a gene: 9. Germline values: CDR1 SQVTM, CDR2 ANQGSEA. The CDR3 bases are TGCAGCGTGTTGGAAGCCGGGAGGACGCAGTATTTT. Its protein product is CSVLEAGRTQYF.

Turning to this clone: Additional DNA sequences in this sample encode the identical CDR3. The CDR3 DNA is TGTGCCAGCAGCGTAGGAGCGGTCAGCACAGATACGCAGTATTTT. As protein: CASSVGAVSTDTQYF. The chain uses TRBV9 and TRBJ2-3, with a weak D call TRBD2 (5 bases). The germline CDR1 and CDR2 sequences are SGDLS and YYNGEE. The CDR3 is 15 amino acids. With 0 bases removed from V and 0 bases from J, the gap between germline ends came to 8 bases.

V is TRBV2 and J is TRBJ1-1; D may be TRBD1 (5 bases). CDR3 length: 15 amino acids. Trimming removed 7 bases at V and 5 bases at J, with 20 bases between. CDR1 and CDR2 (germline): SNHLY, FYNNEI. The CDR3 DNA is TGTGCCAGCATCTCTGATGGCATCCGGGGGACTGAAGCTTTCTTT. The encoded protein is CASISDGIRGTEAFF.

Concerning this clone itself: This sample includes further DNA sequences coding for the same CDR3. The chain joins TRBV5-6 to TRBJ1-2, with D possibly TRBD1 on 6 matching bases. From germline, CDR1 is SGHDT and CDR2 YYEEEE. The germline V and J ends were trimmed by 4 bases and 2 bases, with 12 bases remaining between them. There are 14 residues in the CDR3. This CDR3 is CASSRRQGNYGYTF. The CDR3 DNA reads TGTGCCAGCAGCAGACGTCAGGGGAACTATGGCTACACCTTC.

The chain employs TRBV7-9 and TRBJ2-7; TRBD1 aligns across 7 bases. The germline V gene has CDR1 SEHNR and CDR2 FQNEAQ (reference sequence). V lost 6 bases and J lost 5; bases outside the gene matches: 13. The CDR3 consists of 15 residues. CDR3 nucleotide sequence: TGTGCCAGCAGATCGTCACGGGACAGAACCCACGAGCAGTACTTC. As protein: CASRSSRDRTHEQYF.

This clone was seen once. The V and J genes are TRBV24-1 and TRBJ1-5; D remains unclear. This CDR3 has 14 amino acids. CDR1 and CDR2 from the germline V gene are KGHDR and SFDVKD. Trimming removed 8 bases from V and 4 bases from J, with 14 bases in between. DNA of the CDR3: TGTGCCACCACCCATTGGGAGGGTAATCAGCCCCAGCATTTT. It yields the protein CATTHWEGNQPQHF.

Notes on this clone: The same CDR3 arises from other DNA sequences in this sample as well. V is TRBV20-1 and J is TRBJ2-5; the D is unclear. The CDR3 has 10 amino acids. V was cut by 6 bases and J by 5 bases, with 7 bases left in between. CDR1 is DFQATT, CDR2 SNEGSKA, per germline (reference sequence). The CDR3 DNA reads as TGCAGTGCCTCGGGTGAGACCCAGTACTTC. The encoded protein is CSASGETQYF.

V is TRBV6-5 and J is TRBJ1-5; 7 bases fit TRBD1. V was clipped by 7 bases and J by 0 bases; unmatched bases: 6. Germline CDR1 is MNHEY and CDR2 is SVGAGI. CDR3 length: 15 residues. CDR3 DNA: TGTGCCAGCACCGAGGGACAGCTTAGCAATCAGCCCCAGCATTTT. The encoded protein is CASTEGQLSNQPQHF.

This clone showed up just a few times. The chain links TRBV11-2 to TRBJ2-1; D unresolved. From germline, CDR1 is SGHAT and CDR2 FQNNGV. The CDR3 totals 10 residues. Deletions cut 3 bases from V and 9 bases from J, with 3 bases between. The CDR3 protein is CASSFSEQFF. CDR3 coding DNA: TGTGCCAGCAGCTTTAGTGAGCAGTTCTTC.

This rearrangement joins TRBV14 to TRBJ2-1, with D unresolved. The germline V gene encodes CDR1 SGHDN and CDR2 FVKESK. Trimming left V 0 bases short and J 1 base short, with 16 bases between. This CDR3 has 18 amino acids. The chain's CDR3 is CASSQEGTLGRSYNEQFF. The CDR3 region has the DNA TGTGCCAGCAGCCAAGAGGGCACCCTTGGAAGGTCCTACAATGAGCAGTTCTTC.

The chain couples TRBV2 to TRBJ1-1, with no clear D. CDR3 length: 15 residues. The V gene lost 2 bases and the J gene lost 3 bases, with 13 bases spanning the gap. CDR1 is SNHLY and CDR2 is FYNNEI in the germline V gene. CDR3 sequence reads: CASSEQSGLYTEAFF. The CDR3 DNA follows: TGTGCCAGCAGTGAACAGTCAGGACTCTACACTGAAGCTTTCTTT.

This chain uses TRBV6-5 with TRBJ1-2, with D hard to call. This CDR3 has 16 amino acids. V was cut by 0 bases and J by 4 bases, with 15 bases left in between. From germline, CDR1 is MNHEY and CDR2 SVGAGI. This CDR3 is CASSYSTAEIFYGYTF. The CDR3 bases are TGTGCCAGCAGTTACTCGACGGCGGAAATTTTCTATGGCTACACCTTC.

This chain connects TRBV7-2 to TRBJ2-7; possible D gene TRBD2, 6 bases. The CDR3 extends over 14 amino acids. Between the trimmed V and J ends, which lost 1 base and 4 bases, there was a span of 11 bases. The germline gives CDR1 SGHTA, CDR2 FQGNSA. CDR3 sequence (DNA): TGTGCCAGCAGCTTAGGGGGGACTCAGTACGAGCAGTACTTC. This codes for CASSLGGTQYEQYF.

This clone has more than one count but fewer than ten. This CDR3 is CASSPGGYDSPLHF. Written as DNA, the CDR3 is TGTGCCAGCAGCCCGGGGGGTTATGACTCACCCCTCCACTTT. The V and J genes are TRBV11-2 and TRBJ1-6, with D perhaps TRBD1 (5 bases). This CDR3 region has 14 residues. Germline CDR1 and CDR2: SGHAT and FQNNGV. V was trimmed by 5 bases and J by 10 bases, leaving 15 bases between them.

Only a few counts were recorded for this clone. The rearrangement links TRBV5-1 to TRBJ1-6; D is uncertain. The CDR3 covers 13 residues. Germline V gene lookup returns CDR1 SGHRS and CDR2 YFSETQ. V gave up 6 bases and J gave up 5 bases, with 9 bases separating them. Here the CDR3 DNA reads TGCGCCAGCAAGGGAGTCAATAATTCACCCCTCCACTTT. This gives the protein CASKGVNNSPLHF. Using reference TRBV5-1 and TRBJ1-6 for the parts outside the CDR3, the full variable domain is KAGVTQTPRYLIKTRGQQVTLSCSPISGHRSVSWYQQTPGQGLQFLFEYFSETQRNKGNFPGRFSGRQFSNSRSEMNVSTLELGDSALYLCASKGVNNSPLHFGNGTRLTVT.

V is TRBV6-5 and J is TRBJ1-6, with TRBD1 identical over 7 bases. Germline values: CDR1 MNHEY, CDR2 SVGAGI. The ends lost 5 bases at V and 7 bases at J; junction bases unmatched: 5. This CDR3 comprises 14 residues. CDR3 in DNA: TGTGCCAGCAGTCTGACAGGGAACAATTCACCCCTCCACTTT. Its translation: CASSLTGNNSPLHF.

This chain joins TRBV28 and TRBJ1-6; 8 bases are a match to TRBD1. The germline CDR1 and CDR2 sequences are MDHEN and SYDVKM. The CDR3 consists of 13 residues. J lost 10 bases, V lost 5 bases, and 4 bases had no gene match. The DNA of the CDR3 is TGTGCCAGCAGTGGACAGGGTCGGTCACCCCTCCACTTT. It translates to CASSGQGRSPLHF. The full variable domain, with the rest looked up from reference TRBV28 and TRBJ1-6, is DVKVTQSSRYLVKRTGEKVFLECVQDMDHENMFWYRQDPGLGLRLIYFSYDVKMKEKGDIPEGYSVSREKKERFSLILESASTNQTSMYLCASSGQGRSPLHFGNGTRLTVT.

The genes are TRBV27 and TRBJ2-2, with D possibly being TRBD1 (6 bases). Germline values: CDR1 MNHEY, CDR2 SMNVEV (reference sequence). The CDR3 is 15 residues long. The V end lost 6 bases, the J end lost 1 base, and 12 bases lay between the germline ends. In DNA, the CDR3 is TGTGCCAGCAGGAGGGACACGGGGAACACCGGGGAGCTGTTTTTT. This codes for CASRRDTGNTGELFF.

The CDR3 spells CASSPDTGTVYGYTF. The CDR3 DNA sequence: TGTGCCAGCAGCCCCGACACCGGGACAGTTTATGGCTACACCTTC. The genes are TRBV3-1 (or the pseudogene TRBV3-2) and TRBJ1-2; 7 nucleotides match TRBD1. Per the germline V gene, CDR1 is LGHDT and CDR2 is YNNKEL (reference sequence). There are 15 residues in the CDR3. The junction had 10 bases not matched to a gene; V was cut back by 4 bases and J by 5 bases.

This clone occurred a few times. The chain is built from TRBV5-1 and TRBJ1-5, with TRBD1 as a possible D gene (5 bases). CDR1 and CDR2 from the germline V gene are SGHRS and YFSETQ. Trimming took 0 bases from V and 3 from J, leaving 7 bases between them. This CDR3 spans 14 amino acids. The CDR3 coding sequence is TGCGCCAGCAGCTTGGAGGGGCCCAATCAGCCCCAGCATTTT. Protein: CASSLEGPNQPQHF.

The rearrangement links TRBV10-1 to TRBJ1-1; D is undetermined. CDR3 length: 11 amino acids. Trimming shortened V by 2 bases and J by 8 bases, and 6 bases separated the two germline ends. Germline V lookup: CDR1 WNHNN, CDR2 SYGVQD (reference sequence). This CDR3 is CASSENQEAFF. The CDR3, as DNA: TGCGCCAGCAGTGAGAACCAGGAAGCTTTCTTT.